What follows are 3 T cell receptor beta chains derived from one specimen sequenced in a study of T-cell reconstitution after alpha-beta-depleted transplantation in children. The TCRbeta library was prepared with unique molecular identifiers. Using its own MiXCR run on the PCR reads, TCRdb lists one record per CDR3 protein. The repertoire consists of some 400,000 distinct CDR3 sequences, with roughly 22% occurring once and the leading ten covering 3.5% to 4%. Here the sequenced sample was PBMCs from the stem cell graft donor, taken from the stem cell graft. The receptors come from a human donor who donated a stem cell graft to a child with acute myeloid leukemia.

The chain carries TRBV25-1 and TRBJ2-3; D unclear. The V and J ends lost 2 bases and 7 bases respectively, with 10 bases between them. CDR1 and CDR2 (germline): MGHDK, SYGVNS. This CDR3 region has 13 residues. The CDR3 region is CASSEPGRNTQYF. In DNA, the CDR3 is TGTGCCAGCAGTGAACCCGGTCGGAATACGCAGTATTTT.

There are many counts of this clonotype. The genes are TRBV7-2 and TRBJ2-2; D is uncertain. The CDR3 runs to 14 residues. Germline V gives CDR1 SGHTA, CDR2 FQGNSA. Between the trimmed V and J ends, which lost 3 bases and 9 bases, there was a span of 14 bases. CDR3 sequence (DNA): TGTGCCAGCAGCTTGTCCGGAGCATATAGGGAGCTGTTTTTT. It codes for CASSLSGAYRELFF.

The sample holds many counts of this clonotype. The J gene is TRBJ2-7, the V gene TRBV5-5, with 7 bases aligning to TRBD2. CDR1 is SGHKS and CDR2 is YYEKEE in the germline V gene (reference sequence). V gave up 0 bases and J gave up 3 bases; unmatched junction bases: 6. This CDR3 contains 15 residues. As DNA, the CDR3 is TGTGCCAGCAGCTTGGTTCCCGGGGGGAGCTACGAGCAGTACTTC. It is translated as CASSLVPGGSYEQYF. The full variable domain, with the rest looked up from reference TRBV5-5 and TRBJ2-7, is DAGVTQSPTHLIKTRGQQVTLRCSPISGHKSVSWYQQVLGQGPQFIFQYYEKEERGRGNFPDRFSARQFPNYSSELNVNALLLGDSALYLCASSLVPGGSYEQYFGPGTRLTVT.